Listed here is a single T cell receptor beta chain. Sequenced by immunoSEQ multiplex PCR; TCRdb stores in-frame clones only, minus some. The sample lists some 96,000 clones; roughly nine tenths were seen once. This entry comes from a study of blood T cell repertoires in COVID-19. Per the germline V gene, CDR1 is LNHDA and CDR2 is SQIVND (reference sequence). The CDR3 loop spans 17 amino acids. V trimming: 6 bases; J trimming: 0 bases; junction bases outside the gene matches: 11. Material: peripheral blood. The source is a man between 50 and 59 years old with active COVID-19. This chain joins TRBV19 and TRBJ2-1, with 7 bases lining up with TRBD2. The CDR3 loop reads CASRPAGLTSSYNEQFF. As DNA, the CDR3 is TGTGCCAGTAGGCCCGCGGGACTAACAAGCTCCTACAATGAGCAGTTCTTC.